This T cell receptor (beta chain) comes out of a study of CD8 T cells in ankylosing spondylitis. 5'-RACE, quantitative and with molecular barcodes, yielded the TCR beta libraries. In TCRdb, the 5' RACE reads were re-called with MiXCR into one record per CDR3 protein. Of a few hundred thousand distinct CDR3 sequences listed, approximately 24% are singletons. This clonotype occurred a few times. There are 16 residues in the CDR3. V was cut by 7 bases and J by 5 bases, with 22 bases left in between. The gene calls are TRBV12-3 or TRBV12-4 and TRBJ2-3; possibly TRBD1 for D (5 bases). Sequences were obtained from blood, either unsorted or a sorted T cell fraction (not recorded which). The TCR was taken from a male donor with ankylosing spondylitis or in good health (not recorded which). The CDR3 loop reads CASIRGQRFREDTQYF. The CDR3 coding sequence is TGTGCCAGCATCCGCGGCCAGCGTTTCAGGGAAGATACGCAGTATTTT.